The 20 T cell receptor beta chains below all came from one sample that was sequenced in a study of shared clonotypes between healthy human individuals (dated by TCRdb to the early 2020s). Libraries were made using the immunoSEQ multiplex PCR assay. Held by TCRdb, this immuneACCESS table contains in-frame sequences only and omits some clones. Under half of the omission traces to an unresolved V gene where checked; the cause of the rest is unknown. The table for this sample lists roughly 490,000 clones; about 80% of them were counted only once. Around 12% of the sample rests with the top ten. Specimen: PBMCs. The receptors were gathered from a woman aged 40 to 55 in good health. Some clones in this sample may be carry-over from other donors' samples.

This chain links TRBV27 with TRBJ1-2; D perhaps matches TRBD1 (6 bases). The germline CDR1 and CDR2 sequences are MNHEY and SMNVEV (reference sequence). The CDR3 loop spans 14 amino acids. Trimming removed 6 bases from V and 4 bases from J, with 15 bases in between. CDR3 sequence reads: CASSLDGQIYGYTF. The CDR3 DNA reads TGTGCCAGCAGCTTGGATGGACAGATCTATGGCTACACCTTC.

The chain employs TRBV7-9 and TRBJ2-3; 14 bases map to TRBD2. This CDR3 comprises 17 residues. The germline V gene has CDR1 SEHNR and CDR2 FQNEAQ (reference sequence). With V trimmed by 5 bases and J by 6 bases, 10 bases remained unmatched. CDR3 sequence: CASSPAGLAGVRDTQYF. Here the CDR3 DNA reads TGTGCCAGCAGCCCCGCGGGACTAGCGGGAGTTCGGGATACGCAGTATTTT.

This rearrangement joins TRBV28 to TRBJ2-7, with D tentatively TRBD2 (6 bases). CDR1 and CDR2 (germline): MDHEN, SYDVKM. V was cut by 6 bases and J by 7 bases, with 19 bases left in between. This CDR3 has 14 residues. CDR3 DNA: TGTGCCAGCAGAAGGGCGGCGGGGTATCGAGAGCAGTACTTC. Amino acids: CASRRAAGYREQYF.

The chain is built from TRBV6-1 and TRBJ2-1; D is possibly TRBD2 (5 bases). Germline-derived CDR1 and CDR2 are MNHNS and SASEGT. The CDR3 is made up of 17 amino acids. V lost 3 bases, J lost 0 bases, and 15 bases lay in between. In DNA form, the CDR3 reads TGTGCCAGCAGTGATTTGGCTAGGGAGAGCTCCTACAATGAGCAGTTCTTC. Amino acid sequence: CASSDLARESSYNEQFF.

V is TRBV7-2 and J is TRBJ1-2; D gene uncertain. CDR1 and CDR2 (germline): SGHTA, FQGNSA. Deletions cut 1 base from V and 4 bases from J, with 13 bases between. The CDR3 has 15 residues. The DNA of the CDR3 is TGTGCCAGCAGCTTAGGACTGGGCTACGTCTATGGCTACACCTTC. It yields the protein CASSLGLGYVYGYTF.

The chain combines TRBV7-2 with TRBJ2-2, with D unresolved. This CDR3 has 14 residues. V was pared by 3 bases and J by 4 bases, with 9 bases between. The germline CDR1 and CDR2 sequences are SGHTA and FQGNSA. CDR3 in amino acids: CASSLELTTGELFF. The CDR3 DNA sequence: TGTGCCAGCAGCTTGGAACTAACCACCGGGGAGCTGTTTTTT.

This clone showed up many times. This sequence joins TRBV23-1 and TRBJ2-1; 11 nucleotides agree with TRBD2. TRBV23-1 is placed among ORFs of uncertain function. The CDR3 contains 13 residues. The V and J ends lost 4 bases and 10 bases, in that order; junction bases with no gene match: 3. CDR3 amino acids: CASSLWTSGEQFF. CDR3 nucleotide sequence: TGCGCCAGCAGTCTGTGGACTAGCGGGGAGCAGTTCTTC.

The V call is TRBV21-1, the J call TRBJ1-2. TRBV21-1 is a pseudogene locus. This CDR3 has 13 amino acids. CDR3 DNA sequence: TGTGCCAGCAGCCCTAGGGGGGGCTCTGGCTACACCTTC. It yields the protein CASSPRGGSGYTF.

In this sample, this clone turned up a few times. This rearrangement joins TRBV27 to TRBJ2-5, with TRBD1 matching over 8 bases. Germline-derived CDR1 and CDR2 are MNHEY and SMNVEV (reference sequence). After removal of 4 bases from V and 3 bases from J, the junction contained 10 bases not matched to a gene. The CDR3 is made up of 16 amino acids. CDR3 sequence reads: CASSSLGQGEKETQYF. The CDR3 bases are TGTGCCAGCAGTTCCCTCGGACAGGGAGAAAAAGAGACCCAGTACTTC.

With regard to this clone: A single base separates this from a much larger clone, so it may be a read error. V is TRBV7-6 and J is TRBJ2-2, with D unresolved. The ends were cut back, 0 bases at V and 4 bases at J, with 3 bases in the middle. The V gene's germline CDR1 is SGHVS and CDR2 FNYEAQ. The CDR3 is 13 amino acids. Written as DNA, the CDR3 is TGTGCCAGCAGCTTAGCGGCCACCGGGGAGCTGTTTTTT. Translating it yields CASSLAATGELFF.

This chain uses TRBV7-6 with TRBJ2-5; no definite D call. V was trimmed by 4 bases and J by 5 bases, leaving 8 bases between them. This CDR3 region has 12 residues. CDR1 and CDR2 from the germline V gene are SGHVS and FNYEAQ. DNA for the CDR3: TGTGCCAGCAGCTCAGACTGGGAGACCCAGTACTTC. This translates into CASSSDWETQYF.

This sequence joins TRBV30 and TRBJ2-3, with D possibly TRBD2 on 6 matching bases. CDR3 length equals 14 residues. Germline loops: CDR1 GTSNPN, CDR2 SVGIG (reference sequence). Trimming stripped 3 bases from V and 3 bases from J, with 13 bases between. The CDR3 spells CAWSRETVTDTQYF. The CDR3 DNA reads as TGTGCCTGGAGCCGGGAGACAGTAACAGATACGCAGTATTTT.

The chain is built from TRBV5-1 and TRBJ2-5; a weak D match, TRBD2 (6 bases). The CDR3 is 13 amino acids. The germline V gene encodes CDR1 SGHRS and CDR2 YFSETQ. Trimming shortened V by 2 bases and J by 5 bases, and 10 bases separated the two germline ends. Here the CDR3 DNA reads TGCGCCAGCAGCTTCGGGACTCCGGAGACCCAGTACTTC. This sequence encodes CASSFGTPETQYF.

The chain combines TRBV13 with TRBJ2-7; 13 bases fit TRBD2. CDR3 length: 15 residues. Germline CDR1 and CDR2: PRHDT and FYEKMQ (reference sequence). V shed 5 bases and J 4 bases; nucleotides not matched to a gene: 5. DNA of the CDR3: TGTGCCAGCAGCCCCGGACTAGCGGGAGTATACGAGCAGTACTTC. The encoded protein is CASSPGLAGVYEQYF.

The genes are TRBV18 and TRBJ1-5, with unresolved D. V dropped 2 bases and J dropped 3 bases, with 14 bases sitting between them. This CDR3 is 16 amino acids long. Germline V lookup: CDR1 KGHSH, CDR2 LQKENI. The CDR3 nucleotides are TGTGCCAGCTCACCATTGGCCCCGAGGACCAATCAGCCCCAGCATTTT. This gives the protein CASSPLAPRTNQPQHF.

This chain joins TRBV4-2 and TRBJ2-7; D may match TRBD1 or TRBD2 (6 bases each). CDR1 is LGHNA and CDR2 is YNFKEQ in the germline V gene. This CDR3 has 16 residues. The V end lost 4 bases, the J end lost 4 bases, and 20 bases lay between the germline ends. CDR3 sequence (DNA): TGTGCCAGCAGCCTCCAGGGGACGGGAGAAGAATACGAGCAGTACTTC. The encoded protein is CASSLQGTGEEYEQYF.

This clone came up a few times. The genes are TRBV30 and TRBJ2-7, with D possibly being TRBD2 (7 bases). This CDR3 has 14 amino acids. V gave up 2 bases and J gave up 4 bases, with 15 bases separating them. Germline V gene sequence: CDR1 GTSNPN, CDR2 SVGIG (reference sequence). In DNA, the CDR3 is TGTGCCTGGAGTAGGGTAGGGGGAGGGTACGAGCAGTACTTC. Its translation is CAWSRVGGGYEQYF.

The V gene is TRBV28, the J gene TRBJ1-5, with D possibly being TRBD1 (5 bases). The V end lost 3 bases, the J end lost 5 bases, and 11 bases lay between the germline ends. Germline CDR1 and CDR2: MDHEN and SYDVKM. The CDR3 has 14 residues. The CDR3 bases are TGTGCCAGCAGTTTGGTTGGGGGTTATCAGCCCCAGCATTTT. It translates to CASSLVGGYQPQHF.

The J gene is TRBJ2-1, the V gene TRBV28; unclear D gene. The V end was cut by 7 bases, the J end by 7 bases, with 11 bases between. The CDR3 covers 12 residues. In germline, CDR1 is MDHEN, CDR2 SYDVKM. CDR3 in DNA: TGTGCCAGCACAATCCCTGGGAATGAGCAGTTCTTC. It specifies CASTIPGNEQFF.

CDR3 amino acids: CASSLIGRAYNEQFF. The CDR3 DNA reads TGTGCCAGCAGTTTGATCGGGAGGGCCTACAATGAGCAGTTCTTC. The chain recombines TRBV28 with TRBJ2-1; 8 bases map to TRBD2. V was pared by 3 bases and J by 2 bases, with 3 bases of the junction left unmatched. In germline, CDR1 is MDHEN, CDR2 SYDVKM. The CDR3 is made up of 15 amino acids.